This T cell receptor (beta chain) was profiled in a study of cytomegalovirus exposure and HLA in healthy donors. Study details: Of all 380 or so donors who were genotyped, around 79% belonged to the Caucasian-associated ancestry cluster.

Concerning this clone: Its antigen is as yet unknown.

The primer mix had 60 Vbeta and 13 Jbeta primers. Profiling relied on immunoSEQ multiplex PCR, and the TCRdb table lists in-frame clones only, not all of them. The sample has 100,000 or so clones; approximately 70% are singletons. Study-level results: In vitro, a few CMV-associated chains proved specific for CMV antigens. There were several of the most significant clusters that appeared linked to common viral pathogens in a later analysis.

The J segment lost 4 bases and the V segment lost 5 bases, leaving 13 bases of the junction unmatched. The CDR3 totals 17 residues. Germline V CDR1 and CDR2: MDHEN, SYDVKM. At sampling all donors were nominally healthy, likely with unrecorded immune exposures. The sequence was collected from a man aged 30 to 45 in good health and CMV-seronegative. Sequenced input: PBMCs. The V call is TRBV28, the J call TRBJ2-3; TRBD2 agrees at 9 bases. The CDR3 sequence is CASSPLHWREGADTQYF. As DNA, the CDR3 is TGTGCCAGCAGTCCCCTCCACTGGCGGGAGGGCGCAGATACGCAGTATTTT.